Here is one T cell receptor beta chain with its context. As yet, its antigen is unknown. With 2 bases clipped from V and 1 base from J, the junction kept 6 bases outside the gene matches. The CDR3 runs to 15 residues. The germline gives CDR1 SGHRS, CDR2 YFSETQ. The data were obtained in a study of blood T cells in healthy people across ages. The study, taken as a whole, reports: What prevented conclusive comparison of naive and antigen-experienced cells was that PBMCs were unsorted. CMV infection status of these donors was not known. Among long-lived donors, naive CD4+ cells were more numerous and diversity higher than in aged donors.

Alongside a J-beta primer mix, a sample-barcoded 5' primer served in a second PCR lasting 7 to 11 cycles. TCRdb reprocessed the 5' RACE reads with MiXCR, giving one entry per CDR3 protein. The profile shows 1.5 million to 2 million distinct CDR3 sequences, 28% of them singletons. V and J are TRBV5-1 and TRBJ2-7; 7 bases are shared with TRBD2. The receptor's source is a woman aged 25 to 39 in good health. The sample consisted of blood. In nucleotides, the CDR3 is TGCGCCAGCAGCTTTCGGGAGGCTAGTTCCTACGAGCAGTACTTC. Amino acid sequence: CASSFREASSYEQYF.